Listed below are T cell receptor beta chains from one sample, sequenced in a study of OX40 agonist ivuxolimab in advanced cancers. Libraries were prepared by immunoSEQ multiplex PCR; TCRdb keeps only in-frame clonotypes and omits some of them. Of 80,000 or so clones listed, approximately 89% were seen once; the top ten hold around 2.5%. This specimen consisted of CD4+ or CD8+ T cells sorted from blood, obtained in a trial of the OX40 agonist ivuxolimab. The receptors here all came from an adult with an advanced solid tumor such as melanoma, head and neck, liver or kidney cancer. Each CDR3 is given with its conserved first and last residue. The order of the fields is D gene, V gene, J gene, clone size, CDR3 protein, CDR3 DNA. D genes are given only for firm matches. Clone size is stated in some rows and not others, as once, few, many or a class when expanded.

>.|TRBV5-1|TRBJ1-2|.
CASSWDVTNYGYTF
TGCGCCAGCAGCTGGGACGTTACTAACTATGGCTACACCTTC
>TRBD1|TRBV5-1|TRBJ2-5|.
CASSIPTGSQETQYF
TGCGCCAGCAGCATCCCGACAGGGAGCCAAGAGACCCAGTACTTC
>.|TRBV23-1|TRBJ2-1|.
CASSHGYNEQFF
TGCGCCAGCAGTCATGGGTACAATGAGCAGTTCTTC
>.|TRBV11-1|TRBJ2-7|.
CASSRLGQHTYEQYF
TGTGCCAGCAGCCGACTAGGACAGCACACATACGAGCAGTACTTC
>.|TRBV19|TRBJ1-1|.
CASRVDRRTEAFF
TGTGCCAGTAGGGTAGATCGGCGCACTGAAGCTTTCTTT
>TRBD1|TRBV30|TRBJ1-1|.
CAWMGQLNTEAFF
TGTGCCTGGATGGGACAGCTAAACACTGAAGCTTTCTTT
>.|TRBV7-8|TRBJ1-3|.
CASSRGGSGNTIYF
TGTGCCAGCAGCCGGGGGGGCTCTGGAAACACCATATATTTT
>.|TRBV29-1|TRBJ1-2|.
CSVDGGPGQGILRDYGYTF
TGCAGCGTTGACGGGGGGCCGGGGCAGGGAATCCTCAGAGACTATGGCTACACCTTC
>.|TRBV19|TRBJ2-5|.
CASSISAVTGTAQETQYF
TGTGCCAGTAGTATTAGCGCCGTGACCGGGACGGCACAAGAGACCCAGTACTTC
>.|TRBV18|TRBJ1-1|.
CASSPGGDTEAFF
TGTGCCAGCTCACCTGGGGGGGACACTGAAGCTTTCTTT
>TRBD1|TRBV6-5|TRBJ1-2|few
CASSGQGGGYTF
TGTGCCAGCAGTGGACAGGGGGGTGGCTACACCTTC
>.|TRBV10-3|TRBJ1-5|.
CAISEGGSGQPQHF
TGTGCCATCAGTGAAGGAGGGTCCGGTCAGCCCCAGCATTTT
>TRBD1|TRBV5-1|TRBJ2-7|many
CASSFQGEGNEQYF
TGCGCCAGCAGCTTTCAGGGGGAAGGGAACGAGCAGTACTTC
>.|TRBV9|TRBJ2-7|.
CASSDGPPGHHYEQYF
TGTGCCAGCAGCGACGGACCCCCGGGACACCATTACGAGCAGTACTTC
>TRBD2|TRBV29-1|TRBJ2-4|.
CSATGTSVNIQYF
TGCAGCGCGACCGGGACTAGCGTGAACATTCAGTACTTC
>TRBD1|TRBV4-2|TRBJ2-2|.
CASSSKDRVSTGELFF
TGTGCCAGCAGCTCGAAGGACAGGGTTTCCACCGGGGAGCTGTTTTTT
>.|TRBV19|TRBJ2-3|.
CASSTGSGDTQYF
TGTGCCAGTAGTACCGGGAGCGGAGATACGCAGTATTTT
>TRBD1|TRBV11-2|TRBJ1-2|.
CASSFSSTGGSGYTF
TGTGCCAGCAGCTTTAGTTCTACAGGGGGGAGTGGCTACACCTTC
>.|TRBV7-6|TRBJ1-5|few
CASSLAGGSNQPQHF
TGTGCCAGCAGCTTAGCAGGGGGTAGCAATCAGCCCCAGCATTTT
>TRBD1|TRBV5-1|TRBJ2-3|.
CASDPTGGSTDTQYF
TGCGCCAGCGATCCCACAGGGGGAAGCACAGATACGCAGTATTTT
>.|TRBV2|TRBJ1-1|.
CASSGGYEAFF
TGTGCCAGCAGTGGGGGGTATGAAGCTTTCTTT
>TRBD1|TRBV2|TRBJ1-6|.
CASIAQEGQFSPLHF
TGTGCCAGCATAGCCCAAGAGGGACAGTTTTCACCCCTCCACTTT
>TRBD2|TRBV28|TRBJ2-7|.
CASSPTSGGLYEQYF
TGTGCCAGCAGCCCGACTAGCGGGGGCCTCTACGAGCAGTACTTC
>TRBD2|TRBV7-2|TRBJ2-2|.
CASSLLGLATGELFF
TGTGCCAGCAGCTTACTGGGACTAGCGACCGGGGAGCTGTTTTTT
>.|TRBV28|TRBJ1-3|.
CASSYGGSSGNTIYF
TGTGCCAGCAGTTACGGGGGAAGCTCTGGAAACACCATATATTTT
>.|TRBV7-2|TRBJ1-1|.
CASSFTGTLNTEAFF
TGTGCCAGCAGCTTCACCGGGACCTTGAACACTGAAGCTTTCTTT
>TRBD2|TRBV27|TRBJ2-7|.
CASKVRWPSGRSYEQYF
TGTGCCAGCAAGGTACGATGGCCTAGCGGGAGATCCTACGAGCAGTACTTC
>.|TRBV28|TRBJ2-7|.
CASSSSQEEQYF
TGTGCCAGCAGCTCCTCCCAGGAAGAGCAGTACTTC
>.|TRBV5-1|TRBJ1-1|.
CASSPEPYNTEAFF
TGCGCCAGCAGCCCAGAACCCTATAACACTGAAGCTTTCTTT
>TRBD1|TRBV25-1|TRBJ1-3|.
CASSDDRVFGNTIYF
TGTGCCAGCAGTGATGACAGGGTCTTCGGAAACACCATATATTTT
>.|TRBV29-1|TRBJ2-7|.
CSVEVTSSGEQYF
TGCAGCGTTGAAGTAACTAGTTCCGGGGAGCAGTACTTC
>.|TRBV9|TRBJ1-3|.
CASSARDERGLSGNTIYF
TGTGCCAGCAGCGCCCGAGATGAAAGGGGACTCTCTGGAAACACCATATATTTT
>.|TRBV19|TRBJ1-2|.
CASSLWKTLTGGYTF
TGTGCCAGTAGTTTGTGGAAGACCCTCACGGGGGGCTACACCTTC
>TRBD2|TRBV5-1|TRBJ2-5|.
CASSLGSSGEETQYF
TGCGCCAGCAGCTTGGGCTCAAGCGGGGAAGAGACCCAGTACTTC
>.|TRBV5-1|TRBJ1-2|few
CASSFARDPPGYTF
TGCGCCAGCAGCTTTGCCAGGGACCCGCCCGGCTACACCTTC
>.|TRBV2|TRBJ1-1|.
CASSGQMNTEAFF
TGTGCCAGCAGCGGACAGATGAACACTGAAGCTTTCTTT
>.|TRBV6-1|TRBJ1-1|.
CASSDWGDTEAFF
TGTGCCAGCAGTGACTGGGGGGACACTGAAGCTTTCTTT